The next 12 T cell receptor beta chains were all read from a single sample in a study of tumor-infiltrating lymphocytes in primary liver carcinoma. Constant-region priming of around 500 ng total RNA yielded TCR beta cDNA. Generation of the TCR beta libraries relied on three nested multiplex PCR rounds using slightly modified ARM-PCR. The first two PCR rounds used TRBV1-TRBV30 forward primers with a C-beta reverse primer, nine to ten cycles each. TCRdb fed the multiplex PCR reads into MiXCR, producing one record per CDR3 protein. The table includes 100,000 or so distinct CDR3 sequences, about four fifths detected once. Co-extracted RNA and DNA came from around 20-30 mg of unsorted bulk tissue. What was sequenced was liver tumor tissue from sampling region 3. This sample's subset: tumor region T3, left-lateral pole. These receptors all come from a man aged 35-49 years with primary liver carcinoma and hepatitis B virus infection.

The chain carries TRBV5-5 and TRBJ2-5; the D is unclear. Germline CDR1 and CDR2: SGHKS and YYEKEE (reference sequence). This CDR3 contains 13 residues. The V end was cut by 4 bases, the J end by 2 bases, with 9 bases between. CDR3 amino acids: CASSRIGQETQYF. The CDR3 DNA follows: TGTGCCAGCAGCAGGATAGGGCAAGAGACCCAGTACTTC.

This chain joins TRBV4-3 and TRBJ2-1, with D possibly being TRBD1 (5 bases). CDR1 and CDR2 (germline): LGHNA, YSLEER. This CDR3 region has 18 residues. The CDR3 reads CVSSQDQGRVGPYNEQFF. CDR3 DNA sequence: TGCGTAAGCAGCCAAGATCAGGGAAGAGTCGGCCCCTACAATGAGCAGTTCTTC.

The CDR3 bases are TGCAGCATCCGGCGAAGCGGGAGCTGGGCGGAGACTCCGTACTTC. It yields the protein CSIRRSGSWAETPYF. The rearrangement uses TRBV29-1 and TRBJ2-5; TRBD2 matches at 8 bases. Germline CDR1 is SQVTM and CDR2 is ANQGSEA. The CDR3 spans 15 residues. The V gene end was trimmed by 8 bases and the J gene end by 13 bases; junction bases not matched to a gene: 24.

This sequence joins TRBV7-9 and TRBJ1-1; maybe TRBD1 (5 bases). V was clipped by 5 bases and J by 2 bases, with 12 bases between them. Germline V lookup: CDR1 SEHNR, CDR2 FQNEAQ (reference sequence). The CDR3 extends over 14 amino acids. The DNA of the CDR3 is TGTGCCAGCAGCATAGTGGGGGGAAACACTGAAGCTTTCTTT. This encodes CASSIVGGNTEAFF. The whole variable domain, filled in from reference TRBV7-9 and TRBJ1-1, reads DTGVSQNPRHKITKRGQNVTFRCDPISEHNRLYWYRQTLGQGPEFLTYFQNEAQLEKSRLLSDRFSAERPKGSFSTLEIQRTEQGDSAMYLCASSIVGGNTEAFFGQGTRLTVV.

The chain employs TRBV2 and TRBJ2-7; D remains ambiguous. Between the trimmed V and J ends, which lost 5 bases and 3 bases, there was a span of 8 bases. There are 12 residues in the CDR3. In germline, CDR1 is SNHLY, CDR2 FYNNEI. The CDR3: CASSLSFYEQYF. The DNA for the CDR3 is TGTGCCAGCAGTCTCTCCTTCTACGAGCAGTACTTC.

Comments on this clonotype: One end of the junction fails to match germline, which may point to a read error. CDR3 residues: CNGGTSGFNEQSF. The CDR3 nucleotides are TGCAACGGGGGGACTAGCGGCTTCAATGAGCAGTCCTTC. The rearrangement uses TRBV29-1 and TRBJ2-1; 11 bases map to TRBD2. Per the germline V gene, CDR1 is SQVTM and CDR2 is ANQGSEA. The CDR3 runs to 13 residues.

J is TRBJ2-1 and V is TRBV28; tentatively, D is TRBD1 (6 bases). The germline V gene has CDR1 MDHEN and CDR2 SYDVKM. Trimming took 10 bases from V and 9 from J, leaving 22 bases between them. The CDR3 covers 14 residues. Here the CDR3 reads CATFGTPAFSEQFF. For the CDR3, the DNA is TGTGCCACCTTCGGGACACCCGCATTCAGTGAGCAGTTCTTC.

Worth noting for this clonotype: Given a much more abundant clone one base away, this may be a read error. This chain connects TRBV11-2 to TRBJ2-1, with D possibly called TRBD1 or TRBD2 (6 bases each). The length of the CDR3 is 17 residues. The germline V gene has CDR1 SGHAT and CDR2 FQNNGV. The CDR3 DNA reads TGTACCAGCAGCTTAGCCCGCGGGACAAATACCTACAATGAGCAGTTCTTC. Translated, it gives CTSSLARGTNTYNEQFF.

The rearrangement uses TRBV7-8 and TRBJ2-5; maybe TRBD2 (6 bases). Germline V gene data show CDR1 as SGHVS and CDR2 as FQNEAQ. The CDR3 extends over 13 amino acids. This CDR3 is CVTTTVGGETQYF. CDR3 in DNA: TGTGTCACCACCACCGTGGGGGGTGAGACCCAGTACTTC.

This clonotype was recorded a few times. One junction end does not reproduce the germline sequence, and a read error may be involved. In nucleotides, the CDR3 is TGTGTCAGCAGGACTAGCGGGAGAGCTGAGCAGTTCTTC. Amino acid sequence: CVSRTSGRAEQFF. The V call is TRBV6-2 or TRBV6-3, the J call TRBJ2-1; 13 nucleotides align to TRBD2. The CDR3 is 13 residues long. Looked up from germline, CDR1 is MNHEY and CDR2 is SVGEGT.

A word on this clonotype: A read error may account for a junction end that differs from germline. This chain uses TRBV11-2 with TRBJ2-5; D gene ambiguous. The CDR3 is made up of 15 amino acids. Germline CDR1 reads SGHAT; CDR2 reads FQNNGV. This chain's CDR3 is CVSSPRSVPEVTQYF. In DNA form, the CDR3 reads TGTGTCAGCAGCCCCCGGTCAGTCCCAGAGGTGACCCAGTACTTC.

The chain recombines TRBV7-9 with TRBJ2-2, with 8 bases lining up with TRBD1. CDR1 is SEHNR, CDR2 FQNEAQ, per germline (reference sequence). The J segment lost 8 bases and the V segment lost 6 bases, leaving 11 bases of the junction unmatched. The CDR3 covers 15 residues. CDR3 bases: TGTGCCAGCAGACCGGGACAGGAGGTGACAGGGGAGCTGTTTTTT. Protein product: CASRPGQEVTGELFF. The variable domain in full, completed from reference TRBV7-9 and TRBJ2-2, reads DTGVSQNPRHKITKRGQNVTFRCDPISEHNRLYWYRQTLGQGPEFLTYFQNEAQLEKSRLLSDRFSAERPKGSFSTLEIQRTEQGDSAMYLCASRPGQEVTGELFFGEGSRLTVL.